These T cell receptor beta chains were read from a single sample in a study of tumor-infiltrating lymphocytes in primary liver carcinoma. TCRdb analysed the multiplex PCR reads with MiXCR anew, one entry per CDR3 protein. The sample includes 95,000 to 150,000 distinct CDR3 sequences, 55% to 65% seen only once; the top ten take approximately 9.7%. Source material: liver tumor tissue from sampling region 1. Source of these receptors: a woman aged 60-75 years with primary liver carcinoma and hepatitis B virus infection. Each CDR3 is given with its conserved first and last residue. A D gene is named only where the DNA matches it firmly. A clone size is listed for some rows: how often the clone was seen (once, few, many), or a class if it is expanded.

TRBJ2-7 TRBD1 many TRBV6-1 TGTGCCAGCAGTTTTGACAGGGGGGGAGCCTACGAGCAGTACTTC CASSFDRGGAYEQYF
TRBJ2-3 - - TRBV5-4 TGTGCCAGTAGCTTGGAACCCCTAATGGCTAGCACAGATACGCAGTATTTT CASSLEPLMASTDTQYF
TRBJ1-4 - - TRBV5-4 TGTGCCAGCAGCTTGGCCCCAGGGGCTGAAAAACTGCTTTTT CASSLAPGAEKLLF
TRBJ2-3 TRBD1 few TRBV5-1 TGCGCCAGCAGCTTGGCCCACCAGACAGGGGCAGATACGCAGTATTTT CASSLAHQTGADTQYF
TRBJ2-6 - - TRBV11-1 TGCGCCAGCTCATTGGCCTTTTCGAGCTCTGGGACCAACGTCCTGACTTTC CASSLAFSSSGTNVLTF
TRBJ2-7 - - TRBV18 TGTGCCAGCTCACCACAACGGACGGGGGTTAGTTACGAGCAGTACTTC CASSPQRTGVSYEQYF
TRBJ2-1 - many TRBV6-5 TGTGCCAGCGGGCCCCGGGTTCGAGCGGGTCGCTACAATGAGCAGTTCTTC CASGPRVRAGRYNEQFF
TRBJ1-3 TRBD1 - TRBV12-3/TRBV12-4 TGTACCAGCAGTTTAGACGGGACAGACGGAAACATCATATATTTT CTSSLDGTDGNIIYF
TRBJ2-1 - - TRBV11-2 TGTGGCAGCAGCGTAGGCAAGACAGCCTACGATGAGCAGTTCTTC CGSSVGKTAYDEQFF
TRBJ1-2 - - TRBV28 TGTGCCAGCGGATGGTCCCCTAACTATGGCTACACCTTC CASGWSPNYGYTF
TRBJ2-5 TRBD2 few TRBV7-9 TGTGCCAGCAGCTTTAGGCTAGCGGGAGGCACCCAAGAGACCCAGTACTTC CASSFRLAGGTQETQYF
TRBJ1-1 - - TRBV29-1 TGCAGCTTTCAACGTGATATGTGGAATAAAGCTTTCTTT CSFQRDMWNKAFF
TRBJ2-7 TRBD2 - TRBV6-5 TGTGCCAGCAGTTACAAAGGGACTAGCGCTCAGACCCCAACCTACGAACAGTACTTC CASSYKGTSAQTPTYEQYF
TRBJ1-1 - - TRBV12-3/TRBV12-4 TGTGCCAGCAGCTTATCAAACACTGCGGAAGCTTTCTTT CASSLSNTAEAFF
TRBJ2-1 - medium-sized TRBV29-1 TGCAGCGTTGCAGAACCAACACGGAATGAGCAGTTCTTC CSVAEPTRNEQFF
TRBJ2-3 - - TRBV7-3 TGTGCCAGCAGCTTATCCGGGGGCCCAGATACGCAGTATTTT CASSLSGGPDTQYF
TRBJ1-5 - - TRBV6-2/TRBV6-3 TGTGCCAGCAGTTACCACGGACAGCACAATCAGCCCCAGCATTTT CASSYHGQHNQPQHF
TRBJ1-5 - - TRBV6-2/TRBV6-3 TGTGCCAGCAGTTGCTCGAATCACCAACGGGGAAGTCAGCCCCAGCATTTT CASSCSNHQRGSQPQHF
TRBJ1-2 - - TRBV28 TGTGCCAGCAGTGATGGGGAACCCTATGGCTACACCTTC CASSDGEPYGYTF
TRBJ2-7 TRBD1 - TRBV11-1 TGTGCCAGCAGCCATACAGGGGGAAGCTACGAGCAGTATTTC CASSHTGGSYEQYF
TRBJ2-5 - few TRBV21-1 TGTGCCAGCAGCAAACCCCCGACAGGGGGCAGGGAGACCCAGTACTTC CASSKPPTGGRETQYF
TRBJ2-3 - - TRBV11-2 TGTGCCAGCAGCCTTGGTACCTATGCGGTCACGGGTACGCAGTATTTT CASSLGTYAVTGTQYF
TRBJ2-4 TRBD2 once TRBV11-2 TGTGCTAACAGCTTAGGTAGCGGGAGCACCTCTTACATTCAGTACTTC CANSLGSGSTSYIQYF
TRBJ2-2 - - TRBV5-1 TGCGCCAGCAGCTTTCTAGCACCGAACACCGGGGAGCTGTTTTTT CASSFLAPNTGELFF
TRBJ2-4 TRBD1 - TRBV11-3 TGTGCCAGCAGCCCTCGGACAGGGGTGTCCAAAAACATTCAGTACTTC CASSPRTGVSKNIQYF
TRBJ2-2 - - TRBV11-1 TGTGCCAGCAGCCCCAGGCTGGACACCGGGGAGCTGTTTTTT CASSPRLDTGELFF
TRBJ1-2 - - TRBV28 TGTGCCAGCAACCTCCCCGGCGGCATAACTCGGCATGGCTACACCTTC CASNLPGGITRHGYTF
TRBJ2-7 - - TRBV28 TGTGCCAGCAGTTTAAACCCCGGACGGCCCTCCTACGATCAGTACTTC CASSLNPGRPSYDQYF
TRBJ1-6 - - TRBV28 TGTGCCTGCAGTTTCGTCGCAAAGCCCCTCCACTTT CACSFVAKPLHF
TRBJ1-3 - many TRBV6-5 TGTGCCAGCAGGTCTCTAAGAAACACCATATATTTT CASRSLRNTIYF
TRBJ2-5 - - TRBV29-1 TGCAGCATCTTCAGATCGGGCTTAGAGAACCAGTACTTC CSIFRSGLENQYF
TRBJ1-2 - many TRBV12-3/TRBV12-4 TGTGCCAGCAGTTTACTTTCCCGGTCGGGGAGCTACACCTTC CASSLLSRSGSYTF
TRBJ1-1 - many TRBV7-9 TGTGCCAGCAGCCCCCGGGGGGGCGCGGTGTTGAACACTGAAGCTTTCTTT CASSPRGGAVLNTEAFF
TRBJ2-5 TRBD2 few TRBV30 TGTGCCTGGTGTGTTCGGGAGGGAGAGACCCAGTACTTC CAWCVREGETQYF
TRBJ1-1 - - TRBV2 TGTGCCAGAAGAGCCGGATCGGGGCGGACTGAAGCTTTCTTT CARRAGSGRTEAFF
TRBJ2-7 - few TRBV11-2 TGTGCCAGAAGTCCTATCCAGCGCTCCTACGAGCAGTACTTC CARSPIQRSYEQYF
TRBJ1-1 - - TRBV16 TGTGCCAGCAGCCAGTTGGTGGGCCTTGAAGCTTTCTTT CASSQLVGLEAFF
TRBJ2-2 - few TRBV29-1 TGCAGCGTTGAGAAGGGCACCGGAGAGCTGTTTTTT CSVEKGTGELFF
TRBJ2-2 TRBD2 few TRBV5-1 TGCGCCAGCAGCTTGGCTCTTCTGACTAGCGGAAACACCGGGGAGCTGTTTTTT CASSLALLTSGNTGELFF
TRBJ2-7 - - TRBV12-3/TRBV12-4 TGTGCCAGTACCAGCGACGCCGGCTCCCACGAGCGGTACTTC CASTSDAGSHERYF